This T cell receptor beta chain was sequenced in a study of identifying expanded T cells in peripheral blood. The ends lost 4 bases at V and 8 bases at J; junction bases unmatched: 13. The CDR3 runs 16 residues. Germline V gene sequence: CDR1 SGHRS, CDR2 YFSETQ. The data were produced by immunoSEQ multiplex PCR, yet TCRdb's version contains in-frame clones alone and is incomplete. The sample contains about 130,000 clones, 86% of which appear only once. Healthy donors had no documented immune events, such as infections, while sampled. Sample: blood. This clonotype was obtained from a person aged 18 to 70 in good health. The chain combines TRBV5-1 with TRBJ2-1; 9 bases map to TRBD2. This CDR3 reads CASSEGLAKDYHEQFF. CDR3 DNA sequence: TGCGCCAGCAGCGAGGGACTAGCAAAGGATTATCATGAGCAGTTCTTC. The variable domain in full, completed from reference TRBV5-1 and TRBJ2-1, reads KAGVTQTPRYLIKTRGQQVTLSCSPISGHRSVSWYQQTPGQGLQFLFEYFSETQRNKGNFPGRFSGRQFSNSRSEMNVSTLELGDSALYLCASSEGLAKDYHEQFFGPGTRLTVL.